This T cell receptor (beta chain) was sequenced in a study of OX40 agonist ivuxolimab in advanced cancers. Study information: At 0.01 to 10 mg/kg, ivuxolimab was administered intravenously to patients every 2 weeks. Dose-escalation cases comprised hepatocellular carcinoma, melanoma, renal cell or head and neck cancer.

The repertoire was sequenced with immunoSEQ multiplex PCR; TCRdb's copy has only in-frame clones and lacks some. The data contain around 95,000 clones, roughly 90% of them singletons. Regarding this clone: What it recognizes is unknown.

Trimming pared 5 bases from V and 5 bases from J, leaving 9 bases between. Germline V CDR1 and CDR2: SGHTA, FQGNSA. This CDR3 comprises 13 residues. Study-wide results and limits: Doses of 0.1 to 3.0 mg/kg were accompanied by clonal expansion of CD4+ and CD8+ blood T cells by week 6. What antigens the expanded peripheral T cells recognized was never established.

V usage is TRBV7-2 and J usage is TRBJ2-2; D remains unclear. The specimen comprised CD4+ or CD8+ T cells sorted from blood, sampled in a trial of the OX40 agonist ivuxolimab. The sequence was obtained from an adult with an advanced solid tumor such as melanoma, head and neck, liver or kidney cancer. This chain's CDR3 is CASSPLKTGELFF. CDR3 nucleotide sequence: TGTGCCAGCAGCCCATTGAAAACCGGGGAGCTGTTTTTT. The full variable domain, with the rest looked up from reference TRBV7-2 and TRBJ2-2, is GAGVSQSPSNKVTEKGKDVELRCDPISGHTALYWYRQSLGQGLEFLIYFQGNSAPDKSGLPSDRFSAERTGGSVSTLTIQRTQQEDSAVYLCASSPLKTGELFFGEGSRLTVL.